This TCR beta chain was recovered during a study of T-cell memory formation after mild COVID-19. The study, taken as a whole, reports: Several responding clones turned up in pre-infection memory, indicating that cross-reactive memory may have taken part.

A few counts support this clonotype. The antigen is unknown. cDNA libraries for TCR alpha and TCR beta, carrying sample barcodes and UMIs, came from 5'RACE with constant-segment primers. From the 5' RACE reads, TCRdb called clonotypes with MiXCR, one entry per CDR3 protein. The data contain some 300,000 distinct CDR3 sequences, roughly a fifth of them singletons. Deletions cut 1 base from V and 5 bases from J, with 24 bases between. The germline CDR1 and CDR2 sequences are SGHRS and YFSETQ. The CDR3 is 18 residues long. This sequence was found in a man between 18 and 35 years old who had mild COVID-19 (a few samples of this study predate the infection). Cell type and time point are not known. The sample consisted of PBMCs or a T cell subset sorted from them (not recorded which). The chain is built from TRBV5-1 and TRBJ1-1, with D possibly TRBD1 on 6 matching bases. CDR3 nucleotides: TGCGCCAGCAGCTTGCTAGGGCGGGGGCAGGGAGGACTGACTGAAGCTTTCTTT. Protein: CASSLLGRGQGGLTEAFF.